This entry concerns a single TCR beta chain. What it binds is not known. Germline V CDR1 and CDR2: SGHDN, FVKESK. The trim removed 0 bases at V and 3 bases at J, leaving 0 bases unmatched. The CDR3 spans 14 residues. Reverse transcribed after extraction, RNA yielded cDNA as the sequencing template. Profiling relied on immunoSEQ multiplex PCR, and the TCRdb table lists in-frame clones only, not all of them. Among 170,000 or so clones listed, approximately 53% were seen once. Treatment here: oral pan-JAK inhibitor, 5-10 mg twice daily. The sample comes from a study of CD8+ T cells in alopecia areata. Across the study: After 6 to 18 months of tofacitinib, follow-up continued 6 months off drug.

Study results and limitations: In lesional scalp, particularly from alopecia totalis/universalis, clonality was higher than in normal scalp. Tofacitinib significantly brought down scalp clonality and expanded CD8+ clones among top 100. TCR sharing across patients was less clear than in mice, possibly HLA-related.

The V call is TRBV14, the J call TRBJ1-2; TRBD1 matches at 8 bases. The TCR was taken from a human donor with alopecia areata. The sequencing here drew on CD8+ T cells sorted from blood, taken at week 24, from a patient treated with tofacitinib. CDR3 bases: TGTGCCAGCAGCCAAGAGACAGGGGACTATGGCTACACCTTC. Its translation is CASSQETGDYGYTF. The whole variable domain, filled in from reference TRBV14 and TRBJ1-2, reads EAGVTQFPSHSVIEKGQTVTLRCDPISGHDNLYWYRRVMGKEIKFLLHFVKESKQDESGMPNNRFLAERTGGTYSTLKVQPAELEDSGVYFCASSQETGDYGYTFGSGTRLTVV.